The subject of this entry is one TCR beta chain. Antigen specificity is unknown. The data derive from a study of cytomegalovirus exposure and HLA in healthy donors. Study-level findings and limits: CMV serostatus alone was available as immune exposure information. The authors listed roughly 150 TCR beta chains as cytomegalovirus-associated.

The primer mix had 60 Vbeta and 13 Jbeta primers. Using immunoSEQ multiplex PCR, the repertoire was profiled, and TCRdb retains in-frame clones only, with some absent. The sample records tens of thousands of clones, 67% being singletons. Per germline, CDR1 MDHEN and CDR2 SYDVKM. There are 14 residues in the CDR3. The ends were cut back, 3 bases at V and 8 bases at J, with 13 bases in the middle. The sequenced sample was PBMCs. The chain recombines TRBV28 with TRBJ1-4; D may be TRBD1 (6 bases). The clonotype comes from a man aged 25 to 45 in good health and CMV-seronegative. CDR3: CASSLAGVREKLFF. CDR3 bases: TGTGCCAGCAGTTTGGCAGGGGTTCGAGAAAAACTGTTTTTT. Full variable domain (remainder filled in from reference TRBV28 and TRBJ1-4): DVKVTQSSRYLVKRTGEKVFLECVQDMDHENMFWYRQDPGLGLRLIYFSYDVKMKEKGDIPEGYSVSREKKERFSLILESASTNQTSMYLCASSLAGVREKLFFGSGTQLSVL.